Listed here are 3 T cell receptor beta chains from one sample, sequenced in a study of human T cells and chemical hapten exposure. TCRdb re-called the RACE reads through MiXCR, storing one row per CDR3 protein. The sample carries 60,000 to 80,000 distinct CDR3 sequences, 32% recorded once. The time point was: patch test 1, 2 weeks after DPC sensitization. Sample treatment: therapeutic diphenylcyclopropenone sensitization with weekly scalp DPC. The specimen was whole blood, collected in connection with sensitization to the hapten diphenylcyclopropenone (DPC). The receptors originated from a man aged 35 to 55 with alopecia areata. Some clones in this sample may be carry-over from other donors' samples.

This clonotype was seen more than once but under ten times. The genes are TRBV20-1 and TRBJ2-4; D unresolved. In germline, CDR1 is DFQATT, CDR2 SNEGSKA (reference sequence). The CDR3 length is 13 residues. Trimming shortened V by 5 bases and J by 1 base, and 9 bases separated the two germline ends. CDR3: CSAPSRAKNIQYF. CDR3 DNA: TGCAGTGCTCCTTCCAGGGCCAAAAACATTCAGTACTTC.

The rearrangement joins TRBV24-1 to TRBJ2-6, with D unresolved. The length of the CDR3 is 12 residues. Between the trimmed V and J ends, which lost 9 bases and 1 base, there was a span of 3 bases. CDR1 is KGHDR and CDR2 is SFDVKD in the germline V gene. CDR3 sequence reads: CATSSGANVLTF. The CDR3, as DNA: TGTGCCACCTCGTCTGGGGCCAACGTCCTGACTTTC.

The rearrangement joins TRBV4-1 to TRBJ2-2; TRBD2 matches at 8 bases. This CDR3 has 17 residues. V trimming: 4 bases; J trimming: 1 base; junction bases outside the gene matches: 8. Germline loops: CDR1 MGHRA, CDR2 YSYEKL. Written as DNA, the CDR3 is TGCGCCAGCAGCCTGTTTTCCAGCGGGGGGAACACCGGGGAGCTGTTTTTT. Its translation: CASSLFSSGGNTGELFF.